Listed below are T cell receptor beta chains from one sample, sequenced in a study of blood T cell repertoires in COVID-19. Sequencing used immunoSEQ multiplex PCR; TCRdb keeps in-frame clones, though not all of them. The sample has under 300,000 clones, 84% seen once. Sequencing was done on a sample of peripheral blood. These receptors were collected from a man aged 50-60 years with acute or convalescent COVID-19. Each CDR3 is given with its conserved first and last residue. D genes are given only for firm matches. The size entry is marked missing in some rows and otherwise reads once, few, many or a size class.

D gene,V gene,CDR3 length,J gene,clone size,CDR3 DNA,CDR3 protein
.,TRBV19,13,TRBJ1-2,.,TGTGCCAGTAGTATGATGACAGCTGATGGCTACACCTTC,CASSMMTADGYTF
.,TRBV12-3/TRBV12-4,13,TRBJ2-1,.,TGTGCCAGCAGTTTCCGAGGGAACAATGAGCAGTTCTTC,CASSFRGNNEQFF
.,TRBV7-2,15,TRBJ1-3,.,TGTGCCAGCAGCTCCTATGCTACCACTGGAAACACCATATATTTT,CASSSYATTGNTIYF
TRBD2,TRBV5-6,14,TRBJ2-4,.,TGTGCCAGCAGCTTGGAGGGGAGGGGAAGCATTCAGTACTTC,CASSLEGRGSIQYF
TRBD1,TRBV7-8,17,TRBJ1-2,.,TGTGCCAGCAGCTTAGTTAACAGGGGGCCCCCCCCAGATGGCTACACCTTC,CASSLVNRGPPPDGYTF
.,TRBV10-3,12,TRBJ1-6,.,TGTGCCATCCGGGAAGGAAATTCACCCCTCCACTTT,CAIREGNSPLHF
TRBD1,TRBV11-3,17,TRBJ2-5,.,TGTGCCAGCAGCTTAGATTGGAGGGACAGGGTAGAGGAGACCCAGTACTTC,CASSLDWRDRVEETQYF
TRBD2,TRBV28,14,TRBJ2-7,.,TGTGCCAGCATCCGGACTAGCCCTCCCTACGAGCAGTACTTC,CASIRTSPPYEQYF
.,TRBV6-2/TRBV6-3,14,TRBJ2-7,.,TGTGCCAGCAGTTACAGGGGGTCCATTTACGAGCAGTACTTC,CASSYRGSIYEQYF
TRBD1,TRBV6-5,14,TRBJ1-5,.,TGTGCCAGCATTAGGACAGGGGGCAGTCAGCCCCAGCATTTT,CASIRTGGSQPQHF
TRBD1,TRBV3-1/TRBV3-2,14,TRBJ2-7,.,TGTGCCAGCAGTTGGGACAGGGAAGTGAACGAGCAGTACTTC,CASSWDREVNEQYF
TRBD1,TRBV2,15,TRBJ1-1,.,TGTGCCAGCAGTTGGGACAGGATGATGAACACTGAAGCTTTCTTT,CASSWDRMMNTEAFF
.,TRBV5-4,14,TRBJ2-2,.,TGTGCCAGCAGCCTTGACAGTTACACCGGGGAGCTGTTTTTT,CASSLDSYTGELFF
.,TRBV19,14,TRBJ1-3,.,TGTGCCAGTAAGACTGGTTCCTCTGGAAACACCATATATTTT,CASKTGSSGNTIYF
.,TRBV19,14,TRBJ1-2,.,TGTGCCAGTATCGGGGGGCCTCCTAACTATGGCTACACCTTC,CASIGGPPNYGYTF
.,TRBV5-8,15,TRBJ1-6,.,TGTGCCACTTCCAGCAGGGAAGGCTATAATTCACCCCTCCACTTT,CATSSREGYNSPLHF
.,TRBV7-6,12,TRBJ2-2,.,TGTGCCAGCAGCTTCGGCACCGGGGAGCTGTTTTTT,CASSFGTGELFF
.,TRBV7-9,13,TRBJ2-7,.,TGTGCCAGCAGCTTAGAGCCGAACTACGAGCAGTACTTC,CASSLEPNYEQYF
.,TRBV10-3,13,TRBJ1-6,.,TGTGCCACCGTCCCGGGACTCCGACGGCCCCTCCACTTT,CATVPGLRRPLHF
TRBD2,TRBV2,15,TRBJ2-1,once,TGTGCCAGCAGTGAGCGACTAGCGGCCCACAATGAGCAGTTCTTC,CASSERLAAHNEQFF
TRBD1,TRBV14,15,TRBJ2-2,.,TGTGCCAGCAGCCAAGGACAGGGGACCACCGGGGAGCTGTTTTTT,CASSQGQGTTGELFF
TRBD2,TRBV20-1,19,TRBJ2-1,.,TGCAGTGCTAGTCGTGGACTAGCGGGGGCCATAAGCTCCTACAATGAGCAGTTCTTC,CSASRGLAGAISSYNEQFF
.,TRBV5-1,14,TRBJ1-1,.,TGCGCCAGCAGCTCGGGCGAGGACAGCACTGAAGCTTTCTTT,CASSSGEDSTEAFF
TRBD2,TRBV9,17,TRBJ2-1,few,TGTGCCAGCAGCCTAACCCGGGGGGGAATTGGCTACAATGAGCAGTTCTTC,CASSLTRGGIGYNEQFF
.,TRBV5-1,14,TRBJ2-5,.,TGCGCCAGCAGCTTGGACCCGGGAGAAGAGACCCAGTACTTC,CASSLDPGEETQYF
TRBD2,TRBV7-8,17,TRBJ2-7,.,TGTGCCAGCAGCTTAGTAGCTAGCGGGAGGGCCGGCTACGAGCAGTACTTC,CASSLVASGRAGYEQYF
.,TRBV2,13,TRBJ1-6,.,TGTGCCAGCGGTCCGGGGAATAATTCACCCCTCCACTTT,CASGPGNNSPLHF
TRBD1,TRBV28,14,TRBJ2-3,.,TGTGCCAGCAGTAGACAGGGAGTGATAGATACGCAGTATTTT,CASSRQGVIDTQYF
.,TRBV12-3/TRBV12-4,13,TRBJ1-3,.,TGTGCCAGCAGCATCTCAGGGGGAAACACCATATATTTT,CASSISGGNTIYF